A selection of T cell receptor beta chains follows, all from one sample in a study of T-cell memory formation after mild COVID-19. In TCRdb, the 5' RACE reads were re-called with MiXCR into one record per CDR3 protein. The sample holds about 560,000 distinct CDR3 sequences; roughly 20% are singletons and the top ten take approximately 8%. Sequencing used PBMCs or a T cell subset sorted from them (not recorded which). The receptors derive from an adult woman who had mild COVID-19 (a few samples of this study predate the infection). Cell type and time point are not known. Each CDR3 is given with its conserved first and last residue.

>TRBJ2-7|TRBV7-9
CASSLVGGRAYEQYF
>TRBJ2-7|TRBV7-3
CASSLETSGGKQYF
>TRBJ1-5|TRBV6-2/TRBV6-3
CASSYSSENQPQHF
>TRBJ2-1|TRBV5-1
CASSLTSGRAGHEQFF
>TRBJ2-7|TRBV10-3
CAIRSQLSYEQYF
>TRBJ2-7|TRBV7-2
CASSLTRTSDEQYF
>TRBJ2-7|TRBV2
CASRPRISSGAYEQYF
>TRBJ2-7|TRBV6-2/TRBV6-3
CASSTWTGFYEQYF
>TRBJ2-7|TRBV6-6
CASSAQGWNEQYF
>TRBJ2-1|TRBV27
CASSLRGGYRDYNEQFF